The 28 T cell receptor beta chains given below trace back to one sample, sequenced in a study of blood T cell repertoires in COVID-19. Data came from immunoSEQ multiplex PCR; TCRdb stores just in-frame clones and leaves some out. The sample lists under 45,000 clones, around 81% seen once, with approximately 15% in the top ten. The sequenced sample consisted of peripheral blood. Receptors were obtained from a human donor in a cohort sampled during active COVID-19.

This sequence joins TRBV13 and TRBJ1-2, with a tentative D call TRBD1 (5 bases). Germline assignment: CDR1 PRHDT and CDR2 FYEKMQ (reference sequence). The CDR3 contains 13 residues. The V end was cut by 8 bases, the J end by 4 bases, with 14 bases between. The CDR3 DNA follows: TGTGCCAGCGGGGGGGTATTTGGCTATGGCTACACCTTC. It translates to CASGGVFGYGYTF.

V and J are TRBV6-1 and TRBJ1-6; TRBD1 aligns across 7 bases. Trimming removed 2 bases from V and 10 bases from J; junction bases left unmatched: 5. The CDR3 totals 14 residues. CDR1 is MNHNS and CDR2 is SASEGT in the germline V gene. In DNA, the CDR3 is TGTGCCAGCAGTGAAACAGGGGTCGGGTCACCCCTCCACTTT. Translation: CASSETGVGSPLHF.

This clone was seen once. The chain links TRBV4-1 to TRBJ2-7; the match to TRBD1 covers 10 bases. Per the germline V gene, CDR1 is MGHRA and CDR2 is YSYEKL. This CDR3 spans 14 amino acids. Trimming removed 4 bases from V and 3 bases from J; junction bases left unmatched: 3. CDR3 sequence: CASSPTGGLYEQYF. DNA for the CDR3: TGCGCCAGCAGCCCGACAGGGGGCCTCTACGAGCAGTACTTC.

The chain recombines TRBV28 with TRBJ1-4; possible D gene TRBD1, 5 bases. Trimming removed 5 bases from V and 5 bases from J, with 15 bases in between. This CDR3 region has 15 residues. From germline, CDR1 is MDHEN and CDR2 SYDVKM. Written as DNA, the CDR3 is TGTGCCAGCAGTCTTGGCGGGGGACGGAATGAAAAACTGTTTTTT. Its translation: CASSLGGGRNEKLFF.

This clone turned up a few times. V usage is TRBV9 and J usage is TRBJ1-5; D possibly corresponds to TRBD1 (5 bases). Trimming took 4 bases from V and 0 from J, leaving 14 bases between them. The germline gives CDR1 SGDLS, CDR2 YYNGEE. CDR3 length: 16 residues. CDR3 bases: TGTGCCAGCAGCCCAATGGGGCAGATTAGCAATCAGCCCCAGCATTTT. It codes for CASSPMGQISNQPQHF.

Details on this clone: Other nucleotide sequences in the sample specify the same CDR3. The genes are TRBV5-1 and TRBJ2-7; TRBD1 is a possible D gene (6 bases). The V end lost 2 bases, the J end lost 3 bases, and 6 bases lay between the germline ends. Per the germline V gene, CDR1 is SGHRS and CDR2 is YFSETQ. The CDR3 contains 12 residues. CDR3 amino acids: CASSLGGYEQYF. The CDR3 nucleotides are TGCGCCAGCAGCTTAGGGGGCTACGAGCAGTACTTC.

The chain recombines TRBV3-1 (or the pseudogene TRBV3-2) with TRBJ2-1, with 10 bases matching TRBD2. The length of the CDR3 is 18 residues. The J segment lost 7 bases and the V segment lost 0 bases, leaving 12 bases of the junction unmatched. In germline, CDR1 is LGHDT, CDR2 YNNKEL (reference sequence). CDR3 region: CASSQEVRSGGVGNEQFF. The DNA for the CDR3 is TGTGCCAGCAGCCAAGAGGTTCGAAGCGGGGGGGTTGGGAATGAGCAGTTCTTC.

V is TRBV30 and J is TRBJ2-7, with a weak D call TRBD1 (5 bases). CDR1 and CDR2 from the germline V gene are GTSNPN and SVGIG (reference sequence). The CDR3 loop spans 13 amino acids. Trimming left V 2 bases short and J 5 bases short, with 13 bases between. CDR3 in amino acids: CAWSWFQGNEQYF. The CDR3 DNA is TGTGCCTGGAGTTGGTTTCAGGGAAACGAGCAGTACTTC.

The chain recombines TRBV6-6 with TRBJ1-2, with 7 bases identical to TRBD1. With V trimmed by 7 bases and J by 4 bases, 9 bases remained unmatched. Germline V gene sequence: CDR1 MNHNY, CDR2 SVGAGI (reference sequence). CDR3 size: 14 residues. The CDR3 nucleotides are TGTGCCAGCACTGTGGACAGGCGAAGCTATGGCTACACCTTC. Its translation is CASTVDRRSYGYTF.

The chain carries TRBV7-8 and TRBJ2-1; TRBD2 might be the D (7 bases). Germline CDR1 reads SGHVS; CDR2 reads FQNEAQ. CDR3 length: 15 residues. V was pared by 1 base and J by 7 bases, with 14 bases between. The CDR3 loop is CASSLDGGRVNEQFF. CDR3 DNA sequence: TGTGCCAGCAGCTTAGACGGGGGGCGGGTTAATGAGCAGTTCTTC.

This chain joins TRBV7-8 and TRBJ2-1; weak D call: TRBD2 (5 bases). V dropped 5 bases and J dropped 9 bases, with 11 bases sitting between them. The germline CDR1 and CDR2 sequences are SGHVS and FQNEAQ. The CDR3 runs to 12 residues. For the CDR3, the DNA is TGTGCCAGCAGCCCCGGGGTAGGTGAGCAGTTCTTC. This codes for CASSPGVGEQFF.

This rearrangement joins TRBV6-5 to TRBJ1-1; D is ambiguous. V lost 7 bases and J lost 6, with 18 bases in between. The germline CDR1 and CDR2 sequences are MNHEY and SVGAGI. CDR3 length: 14 amino acids. The CDR3 spells CASKERPEWPEAFF. CDR3 sequence (DNA): TGTGCCAGCAAGGAACGCCCGGAGTGGCCTGAAGCTTTCTTT.

This chain links TRBV20-1 with TRBJ2-2; no clear D gene. Germline values: CDR1 DFQATT, CDR2 SNEGSKA (reference sequence). Trimming took 3 bases from V and 3 from J, leaving 5 bases between them. CDR3 size: 12 residues. CDR3 DNA sequence: TGCAGTGCTAGTGGCGACACCGGGGAGCTGTTTTTT. Its translation: CSASGDTGELFF.

This clone was observed a single time. This rearrangement joins TRBV6-1 to TRBJ2-2, with 9 nucleotides matching TRBD2. This CDR3 is 18 amino acids long. Germline assignment: CDR1 MNHNS and CDR2 SASEGT. With V trimmed by 2 bases and J by 3 bases, 10 bases remained unmatched. The CDR3 coding sequence is TGTGCCAGCAGTGAAATCCTAGCGGGGCCTGGGGACACCGGGGAGCTGTTTTTT. It encodes CASSEILAGPGDTGELFF.

CDR3 coding DNA: TGTGCCAGCAGCCAAGTCCCAGGGTCGAATTCACCCCTCCACTTT. Its translation: CASSQVPGSNSPLHF. The chain uses TRBV3-1 (or the pseudogene TRBV3-2) and TRBJ1-6, with a tentative D call TRBD1 (5 bases). The CDR3 totals 15 residues. V shed 1 base and J shed 7 bases, with 11 bases lying between them. The V gene's germline CDR1 is LGHDT and CDR2 YNNKEL (reference sequence).

This sequence joins TRBV14 and TRBJ2-5; D is ambiguous. The V end lost 1 base, the J end lost 5 bases, and 11 bases lay between the germline ends. CDR3 length equals 14 residues. Germline loops: CDR1 SGHDN, CDR2 FVKESK. CDR3 in amino acids: CASSQGARSETQYF. The CDR3 DNA is TGTGCCAGCAGCCAAGGGGCCAGGTCGGAGACCCAGTACTTC.

This sequence joins TRBV9 and TRBJ2-5; 8 nucleotides line up with TRBD2. V was pared by 4 bases and J by 5 bases, with 10 bases of the junction left unmatched. The CDR3 is 15 residues long. Germline CDR1 is SGDLS and CDR2 is YYNGEE. This CDR3 is CASSITGGGRETQYF. The CDR3 bases are TGTGCCAGCAGCATAACCGGGGGGGGCCGGGAGACCCAGTACTTC.

This clone was found a few times. This sequence joins TRBV19 and TRBJ2-7; TRBD1 matches 7 bases. The germline V gene encodes CDR1 LNHDA and CDR2 SQIVND (reference sequence). With V trimmed by 4 bases and J by 4 bases, 10 bases remained unmatched. CDR3 length equals 15 residues. CDR3 sequence: CASSKGTGEVYEQYF. CDR3 nucleotide sequence: TGTGCCAGTAGTAAGGGCACAGGGGAAGTTTACGAGCAGTACTTC.

The chain couples TRBV25-1 to TRBJ2-5; TRBD1 matches 8 bases. Germline lookup yields CDR1 MGHDK and CDR2 SYGVNS. Trimming at V came to 6 bases and at J to 3 bases, leaving 9 bases not matched to a gene. The CDR3 sequence is 15 residues long. This CDR3 is CASSQGQAVKETQYF. DNA for the CDR3: TGTGCCAGCAGCCAGGGACAGGCGGTCAAAGAGACCCAGTACTTC. The full variable domain, with the rest looked up from reference TRBV25-1 and TRBJ2-5, is EADIYQTPRYLVIGTGKKITLECSQTMGHDKMYWYQQDPGMELHLIHYSYGVNSTEKGDLSSESTVSRIRTEHFPLTLESARPSHTSQYLCASSQGQAVKETQYFGPGTRLLVL.

V gene TRBV2 combines with J gene TRBJ1-6; 8 positions agree with TRBD1. The CDR3 runs 15 residues. Germline V gene sequence: CDR1 SNHLY, CDR2 FYNNEI. V was clipped by 3 bases and J by 5 bases; unmatched bases: 3. CDR3 protein: CASSDQGADNSPLHF. CDR3 nucleotides: TGTGCCAGCAGTGATCAGGGGGCGGATAATTCACCCCTCCACTTT.

The gene calls are TRBV5-1 and TRBJ1-4; TRBD1 is a possible D gene (5 bases). Germline CDR1 SGHRS, CDR2 YFSETQ. This CDR3 is built from 14 residues. V lost 0 bases and J 4 bases, leaving 7 bases between the germline ends. CDR3 sequence reads: CASSLAQGNEKLFF. In DNA, the CDR3 is TGCGCCAGCAGCTTGGCGCAGGGTAATGAAAAACTGTTTTTT.

The CDR3 spells CASSQGGAAYNSPLHF. The CDR3, as DNA: TGCGCCAGCAGCCAGGGCGGGGCAGCCTATAATTCACCCCTCCACTTT. The gene calls are TRBV4-3 and TRBJ1-6; maybe TRBD1 (5 bases). The V end lost 3 bases, the J end lost 2 bases, and 11 bases lay between the germline ends. CDR1 is LGHNA, CDR2 YSLEER, per germline. The CDR3 totals 16 residues.

The genes are TRBV29-1 and TRBJ2-7; a possible D gene is TRBD1 (5 bases). V lost 7 bases and J lost 3, with 25 bases in between. From germline, CDR1 is SQVTM and CDR2 ANQGSEA. The CDR3 loop spans 16 amino acids. CDR3 region: CSADTLTLRGSYEQYF. Here the CDR3 DNA reads TGCAGCGCCGACACCCTAACGCTAAGGGGTAGCTACGAGCAGTACTTC.

The chain combines TRBV10-3 with TRBJ1-6; 9 bases map to TRBD1. This CDR3 has 14 residues. Trimming removed 4 bases from V and 5 bases from J; junction bases left unmatched: 0. The germline V gene encodes CDR1 ENHRY and CDR2 SYGVKD. The CDR3 sequence: CAISGDRDNSPLHF. The CDR3 nucleotides read TGTGCCATCAGTGGGGACAGGGATAATTCACCCCTCCACTTT.

This chain joins TRBV6-5 and TRBJ1-2; 7 bases align to TRBD1. V lost 11 bases to trimming and J lost 0 bases; unmatched junction nucleotides: 6. Germline V lookup: CDR1 MNHEY, CDR2 SVGAGI. The CDR3 extends over 13 amino acids. CDR3 sequence: CAVTGTANYGYTF. The CDR3 DNA reads TGTGCCGTGACCGGGACAGCTAACTATGGCTACACCTTC.

V is TRBV7-9 and J is TRBJ1-6, with D hard to call. The CDR3 runs 16 residues. Germline CDR1 is SEHNR and CDR2 is FQNEAQ (reference sequence). The ends were cut back, 5 bases at V and 7 bases at J, with 18 bases in the middle. As DNA, the CDR3 is TGTGCCAGCAGCCCCGCGGTTTCTTCAGAAAATTCACCCCTCCACTTT. Translated: CASSPAVSSENSPLHF.

This sequence joins TRBV21-1 and TRBJ2-4; the table's TRBD1 call for D was not verified on the DNA. TRBV21-1 is termed a pseudogene. CDR3 length: 17 amino acids. Written as DNA, the CDR3 is TGTGCCAGCAGCGCGAAAATGGGACAGCTAGCCAAAAACATTCAGTACTTC. Residues: CASSAKMGQLAKNIQYF.

The chain links TRBV18 to TRBJ1-1; D is perhaps TRBD1 (6 bases). The CDR3 loop spans 11 amino acids. Per the germline V gene, CDR1 is KGHSH and CDR2 is LQKENI. V shed 6 bases and J shed 8 bases, with 10 bases lying between them. The CDR3 spells CASSLDREAFF. CDR3 sequence (DNA): TGTGCCAGCTCTCTCGACAGGGAAGCTTTCTTT.